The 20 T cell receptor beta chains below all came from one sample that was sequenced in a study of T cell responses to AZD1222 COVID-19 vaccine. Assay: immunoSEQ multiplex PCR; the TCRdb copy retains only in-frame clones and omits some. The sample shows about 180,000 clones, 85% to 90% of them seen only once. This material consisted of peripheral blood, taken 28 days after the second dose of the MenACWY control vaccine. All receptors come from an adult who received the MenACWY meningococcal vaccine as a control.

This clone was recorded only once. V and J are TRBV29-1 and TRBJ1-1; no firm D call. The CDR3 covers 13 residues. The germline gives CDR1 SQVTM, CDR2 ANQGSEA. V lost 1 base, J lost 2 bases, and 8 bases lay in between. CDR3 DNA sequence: TGCAGCGTTGAAGGTCAGGTTAACACTGAAGCTTTCTTT. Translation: CSVEGQVNTEAFF.

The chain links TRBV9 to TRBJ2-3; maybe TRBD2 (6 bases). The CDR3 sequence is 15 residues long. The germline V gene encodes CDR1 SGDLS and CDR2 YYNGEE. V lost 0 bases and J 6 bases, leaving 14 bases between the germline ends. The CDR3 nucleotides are TGTGCCAGCAGCGTAGACCCGGGAGCATGGGATACGCAGTATTTT. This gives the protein CASSVDPGAWDTQYF. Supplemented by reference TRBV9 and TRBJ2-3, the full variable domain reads DSGVTQTPKHLITATGQRVTLRCSPRSGDLSVYWYQQSLDQGLQFLIQYYNGEERAKGNILERFSAQQFPDLHSELNLSSLELGDSALYFCASSVDPGAWDTQYFGPGTRLTVL.

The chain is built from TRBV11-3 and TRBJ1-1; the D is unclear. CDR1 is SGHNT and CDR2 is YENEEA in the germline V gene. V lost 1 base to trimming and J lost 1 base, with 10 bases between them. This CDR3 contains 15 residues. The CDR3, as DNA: TGTGCCAGCAGCTTAGCAGTCAGAAAGAACACTGAAGCTTTCTTT. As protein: CASSLAVRKNTEAFF.

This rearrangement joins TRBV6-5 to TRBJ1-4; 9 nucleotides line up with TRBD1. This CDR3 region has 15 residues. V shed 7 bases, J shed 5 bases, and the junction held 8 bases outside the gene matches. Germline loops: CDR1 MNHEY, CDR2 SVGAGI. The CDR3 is CASKVRGTGNEKLFF. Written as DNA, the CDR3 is TGTGCCAGCAAGGTTCGGGGGACAGGGAATGAAAAACTGTTTTTT.

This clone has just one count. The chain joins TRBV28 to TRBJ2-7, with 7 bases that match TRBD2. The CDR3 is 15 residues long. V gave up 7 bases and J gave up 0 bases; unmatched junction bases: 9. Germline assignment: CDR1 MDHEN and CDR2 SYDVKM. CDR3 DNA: TGTGCCAGCACGACCCACCTAGCGGTCTCCTACGAGCAGTACTTC. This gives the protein CASTTHLAVSYEQYF.

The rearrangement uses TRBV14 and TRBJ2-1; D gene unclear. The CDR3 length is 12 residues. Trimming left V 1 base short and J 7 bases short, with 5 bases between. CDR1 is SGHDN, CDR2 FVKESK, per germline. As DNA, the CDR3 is TGTGCCAGCAGCCAAGTGCGAAATGAGCAGTTCTTC. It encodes CASSQVRNEQFF.

The CDR3 DNA reads as TGTGCCAGCAGCTTGAGAGGTCCCCTCTACGAGCAGTACTTC. Its translation is CASSLRGPLYEQYF. The J gene is TRBJ2-7, the V gene TRBV5-6; D is undetermined. The CDR3 contains 14 residues. Germline loops: CDR1 SGHDT, CDR2 YYEEEE. V shed 1 base and J shed 3 bases, with 11 bases lying between them.

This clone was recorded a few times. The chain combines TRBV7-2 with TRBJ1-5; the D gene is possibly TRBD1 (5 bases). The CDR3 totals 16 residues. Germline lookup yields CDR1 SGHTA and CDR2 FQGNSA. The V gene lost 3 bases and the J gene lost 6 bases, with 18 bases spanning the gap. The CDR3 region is CASSLRTPRTPQPQHF. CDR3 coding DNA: TGTGCCAGCAGCTTGCGGACACCTCGGACCCCTCAGCCCCAGCATTTT.

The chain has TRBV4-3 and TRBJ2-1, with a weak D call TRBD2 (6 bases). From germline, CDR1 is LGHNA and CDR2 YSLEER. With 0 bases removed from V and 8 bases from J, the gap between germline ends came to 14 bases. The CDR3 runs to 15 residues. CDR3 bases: TGCGCCAGCAGCCAAGAGGGCGGGAAAGCCGATGAGCAGTTCTTC. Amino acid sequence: CASSQEGGKADEQFF.

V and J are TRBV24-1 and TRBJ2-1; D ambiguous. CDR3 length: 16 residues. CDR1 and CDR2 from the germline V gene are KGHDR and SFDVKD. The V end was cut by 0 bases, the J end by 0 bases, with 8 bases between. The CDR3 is CATSDLSGSSYNEQFF. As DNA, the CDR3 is TGTGCCACCAGTGATTTGTCCGGAAGCTCCTACAATGAGCAGTTCTTC.

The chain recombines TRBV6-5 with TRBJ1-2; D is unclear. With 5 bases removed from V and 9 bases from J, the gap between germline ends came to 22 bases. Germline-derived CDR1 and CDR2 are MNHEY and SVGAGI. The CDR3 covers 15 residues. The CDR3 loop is CASSMTNVNPLSYTF. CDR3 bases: TGTGCCAGCAGTATGACTAACGTAAATCCCCTAAGCTACACCTTC.

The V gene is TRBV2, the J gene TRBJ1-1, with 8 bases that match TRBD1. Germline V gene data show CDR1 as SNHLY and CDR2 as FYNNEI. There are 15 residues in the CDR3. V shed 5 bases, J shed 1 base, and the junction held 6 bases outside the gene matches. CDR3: CASSSRTGPNTEAFF. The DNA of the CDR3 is TGTGCCAGCAGTTCTCGGACAGGGCCGAACACTGAAGCTTTCTTT.

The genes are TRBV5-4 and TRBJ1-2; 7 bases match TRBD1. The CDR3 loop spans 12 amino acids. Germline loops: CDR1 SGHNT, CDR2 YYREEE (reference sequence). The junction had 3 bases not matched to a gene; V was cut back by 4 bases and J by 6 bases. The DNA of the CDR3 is TGTGCCAGCAGCCCAGGGGGGAATGGCTACACCTTC. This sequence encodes CASSPGGNGYTF. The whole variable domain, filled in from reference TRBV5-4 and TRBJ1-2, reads ETGVTQSPTHLIKTRGQQVTLRCSSQSGHNTVSWYQQALGQGPQFIFQYYREEENGRGNFPPRFSGLQFPNYSSELNVNALELDDSALYLCASSPGGNGYTFGSGTRLTVV.

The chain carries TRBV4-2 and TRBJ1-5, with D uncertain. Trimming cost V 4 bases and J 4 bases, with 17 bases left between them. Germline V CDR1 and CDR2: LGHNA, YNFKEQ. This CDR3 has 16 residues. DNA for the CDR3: TGTGCCAGCAGCCCGTCGATTGATAGCCTGAATCAGCCCCAGCATTTT. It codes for CASSPSIDSLNQPQHF.

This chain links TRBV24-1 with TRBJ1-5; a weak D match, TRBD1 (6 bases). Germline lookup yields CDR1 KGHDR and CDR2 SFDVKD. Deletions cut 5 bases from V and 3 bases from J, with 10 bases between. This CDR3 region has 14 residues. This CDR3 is CATSGGGPNQPQHF. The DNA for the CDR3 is TGTGCCACCAGTGGCGGGGGCCCCAATCAGCCCCAGCATTTT.

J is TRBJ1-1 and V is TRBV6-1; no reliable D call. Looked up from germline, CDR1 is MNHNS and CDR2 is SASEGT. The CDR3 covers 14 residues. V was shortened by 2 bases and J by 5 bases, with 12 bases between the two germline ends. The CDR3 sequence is CASSERLPRTEAFF. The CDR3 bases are TGTGCCAGCAGTGAAAGGCTACCGAGAACTGAAGCTTTCTTT.

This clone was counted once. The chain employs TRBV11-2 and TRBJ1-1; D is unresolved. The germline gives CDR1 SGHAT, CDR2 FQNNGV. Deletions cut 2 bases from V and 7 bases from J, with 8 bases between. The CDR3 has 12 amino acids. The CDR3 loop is CASSLLGSEAFF. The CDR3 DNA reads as TGTGCCAGCAGCTTATTGGGCAGTGAAGCTTTCTTT.

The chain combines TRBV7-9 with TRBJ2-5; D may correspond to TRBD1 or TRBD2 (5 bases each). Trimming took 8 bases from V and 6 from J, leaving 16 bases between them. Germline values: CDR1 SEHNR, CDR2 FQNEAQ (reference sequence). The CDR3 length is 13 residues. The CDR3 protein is CASPSGDEKTQYF. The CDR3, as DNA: TGTGCCAGCCCCTCCGGGGACGAGAAGACCCAGTACTTC.

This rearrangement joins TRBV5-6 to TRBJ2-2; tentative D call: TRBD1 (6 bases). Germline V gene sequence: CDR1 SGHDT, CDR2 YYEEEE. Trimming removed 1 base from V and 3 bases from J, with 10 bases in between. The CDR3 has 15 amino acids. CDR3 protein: CASSLYNRDTGELFF. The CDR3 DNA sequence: TGTGCCAGCAGCTTGTACAACAGGGACACCGGGGAGCTGTTTTTT.

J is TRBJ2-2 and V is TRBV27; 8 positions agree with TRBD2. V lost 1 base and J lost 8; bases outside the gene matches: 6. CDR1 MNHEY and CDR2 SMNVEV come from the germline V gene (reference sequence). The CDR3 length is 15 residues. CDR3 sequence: CASSLFTSGPGELFF. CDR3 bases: TGTGCCAGCAGTTTATTTACTAGCGGCCCGGGGGAGCTGTTTTTT.